One sample yielded the 18 T cell receptor beta chains listed below, sequenced in a study of immune heterogeneity within non-small cell lung tumors. TCR beta CDR3 regions came from multiplex PCR with 32 forward V and 13 reverse J primers. TCRdb re-called the multiplex PCR reads through MiXCR, storing one row per CDR3 protein. Of 5,000 or so distinct CDR3 sequences in the sample, 20% were seen once. Template material comprised bulk tumor genomic DNA at approximately 540 ng per sample. Surgeons took several biopsies per primary tumor, spaced far apart, during surgery. Surgery that was curative in intent was performed on patients with untreated, newly diagnosed non-small cell lung cancer. The sequenced material came from lung tumor tissue. The receptors were sampled from a man aged 55-75 years with non-small cell lung cancer.

A few counts support this clonotype. V gene TRBV11-3 combines with J gene TRBJ2-3, with TRBD2 identical over 9 bases. CDR1 and CDR2 (germline): SGHNT, YENEEA. The CDR3 covers 15 residues. V dropped 8 bases and J dropped 2; count of bases not matched to a gene: 8. The CDR3 sequence is CASRDLAGLTDTQYF. The CDR3 DNA reads as TGTGCCAGCCGAGATCTAGCGGGACTCACAGATACGCAGTATTTT.

Sample share makes this clonotype medium-sized (0.01 to 0.1%). This rearrangement joins TRBV30 to TRBJ1-1, with a weak D call TRBD1 (6 bases). The length of the CDR3 is 12 residues. From germline, CDR1 is GTSNPN and CDR2 SVGIG (reference sequence). V was shortened by 7 bases and J by 5 bases, with 14 bases between the two germline ends. CDR3 bases: TGTGCCTATATACAGGGTATAACTGAAGCTTTCTTT. It encodes CAYIQGITEAFF.

The rearrangement links TRBV2 to TRBJ2-7; a possible D gene is TRBD1 (6 bases). The CDR3 sequence is 16 residues long. Trimming pared 3 bases from V and 1 base from J, leaving 16 bases between. Germline-derived CDR1 and CDR2 are SNHLY and FYNNEI. The CDR3 sequence is CASSDEGTLQSYEQYF. The CDR3 DNA sequence: TGTGCCAGCAGTGACGAGGGGACACTACAATCCTACGAGCAGTACTTC.

The chain combines TRBV15 with TRBJ1-5; the match to TRBD1 covers 9 bases. CDR3 size: 16 residues. Germline trimming cut 1 base from V and 5 bases from J; bases unmatched to any gene: 6. Germline values: CDR1 LNHNV, CDR2 YYDKDF (reference sequence). CDR3 sequence: CATSRVGQGRDQPQHF. The CDR3 DNA sequence: TGTGCCACCAGCAGAGTGGGACAGGGTCGAGATCAGCCCCAGCATTTT.

This clonotype was detected a few times. The chain joins TRBV6-5 to TRBJ1-1; no reliable D call. The CDR3 length is 14 residues. The germline gives CDR1 MNHEY, CDR2 SVGAGI. V lost 2 bases and J 0 bases, leaving 7 bases between the germline ends. The CDR3 reads CASSYARLNTEAFF. The CDR3 nucleotides read TGTGCCAGCAGTTACGCGAGGTTGAACACTGAAGCTTTCTTT.

By share, this clonotype ranks as medium-sized. The chain combines TRBV15 with TRBJ2-3; perhaps TRBD1 as D (6 bases). V lost 5 bases, J lost 2 bases, and 14 bases lay in between. Germline V gene data show CDR1 as LNHNV and CDR2 as YYDKDF (reference sequence). The CDR3 contains 15 residues. CDR3 bases: TGTGCCACCAGCGGGAACAGGGTTTTCACAGATACGCAGTATTTT. It is translated as CATSGNRVFTDTQYF.

This clonotype appeared a few times. One end of the junction varies from germline; a read error may be responsible. The chain employs TRBV6-1 and TRBJ2-7; possibly TRBD2 for D (6 bases). Germline CDR1 is MNHNS and CDR2 is SASEGT. The CDR3 runs 13 residues. Here the CDR3 DNA reads TGTGCCAGCAGTAAAGCGGGCCCGGGAGAGCAGTACTTC. Encoded protein: CASSKAGPGEQYF.

Relative to its sample, this clonotype is medium-sized (0.01 to 0.1%). The CDR3 region has the DNA TGTGCCAGTAGTCTGGACGGCTACGAGCAGTACTTC. It is translated as CASSLDGYEQYF. The chain employs TRBV19 and TRBJ2-7; D unclear. V was trimmed by 5 bases and J by 3 bases, leaving 8 bases between them. The CDR3 length is 12 residues. Germline assignment: CDR1 LNHDA and CDR2 SQIVND (reference sequence).

The chain employs TRBV14 and TRBJ2-3; 10 bases agree with TRBD2. With 3 bases clipped from V and 0 bases from J, the junction kept 6 bases outside the gene matches. CDR1 is SGHDN, CDR2 FVKESK, per germline. This CDR3 is built from 17 residues. The CDR3 protein is CASSQLAGASSTDTQYF. In DNA form, the CDR3 reads TGTGCCAGCAGCCAGCTAGCGGGAGCCTCAAGCACAGATACGCAGTATTTT. The variable domain in full, completed from reference TRBV14 and TRBJ2-3, reads EAGVTQFPSHSVIEKGQTVTLRCDPISGHDNLYWYRRVMGKEIKFLLHFVKESKQDESGMPNNRFLAERTGGTYSTLKVQPAELEDSGVYFCASSQLAGASSTDTQYFGPGTRLTVL.

This chain connects TRBV19 to TRBJ1-3; D might be TRBD1 (5 bases). The CDR3 runs to 15 residues. Germline CDR1 LNHDA, CDR2 SQIVND (reference sequence). V was trimmed by 2 bases and J by 2 bases, leaving 10 bases between them. The CDR3 reads CASSITGAAGNTIYF. CDR3 DNA: TGTGCCAGTAGTATAACCGGGGCGGCTGGAAACACCATATATTTT.

For this clonotype: A single base separates this from a much larger clone, so it may be a read error. The gene calls are TRBV12-3 or TRBV12-4 and TRBJ2-7; possible D gene TRBD2, 5 bases. V was cut by 4 bases and J by 1 base, with 14 bases left in between. The CDR3 spans 15 residues. The DNA for the CDR3 is TGTGCCAGCAGTTCTGGAGGACCCGGGTCCTACGAGCAGTACTTC. Translation: CASSSGGPGSYEQYF.

This clonotype is deemed medium-sized (0.01 to 0.1%). The V gene is TRBV6-1, the J gene TRBJ1-5; D is undetermined. Trimming took off 7 bases at V and 11 bases at J, with 9 bases between the two ends. This CDR3 is built from 10 residues. Germline V lookup: CDR1 MNHNS, CDR2 SASEGT. CDR3 residues: CASTPLTQHF. CDR3 DNA: TGTGCCAGCACTCCTCTAACCCAGCATTTT.

V is TRBV9 and J is TRBJ2-3; D might be TRBD1 (6 bases). CDR3 size: 15 residues. Germline loops: CDR1 SGDLS, CDR2 YYNGEE. Trimming took 2 bases from V and 6 from J, leaving 16 bases between them. CDR3 sequence: CASSVQGPESDTQYF. As DNA, the CDR3 is TGTGCCAGCAGCGTTCAGGGGCCCGAGTCGGATACGCAGTATTTT.

Note on this clonotype: This could be a read error, since a much larger clone is one nucleotide away. The gene calls are TRBV5-1 and TRBJ1-2; D gene unclear. The CDR3 runs 15 residues. The germline CDR1 and CDR2 sequences are SGHRS and YFSETQ. CDR3 amino acids: CAISLARGGNYGYTF. DNA for the CDR3: TGCGCCATCAGCTTGGCCCGAGGTGGTAACTATGGCTACACCTTC.

The chain recombines TRBV10-3 with TRBJ2-7; D perhaps matches TRBD2 (6 bases). The germline V gene encodes CDR1 ENHRY and CDR2 SYGVKD. This CDR3 has 16 residues. Trimming shortened V by 7 bases and J by 2 bases, and 21 bases separated the two germline ends. CDR3 sequence: CAITNTRDSLTYEQYF. The CDR3 region has the DNA TGTGCCATCACTAATACTAGGGACTCCTTGACCTACGAGCAGTACTTC.

This chain joins TRBV7-9 and TRBJ1-1; possible D gene TRBD1, 6 bases. This CDR3 is 15 amino acids long. Germline V gives CDR1 SEHNR, CDR2 FQNEAQ (reference sequence). The ends were cut back, 6 bases at V and 4 bases at J, with 18 bases in the middle. The CDR3 region has the DNA TGTGCCAGCAGTCCGTTAAAGGGGGTCACCACTGAAGCTTTCTTT. Protein: CASSPLKGVTTEAFF.

In its sample, this clonotype ranks as medium-sized (0.01 to 0.1%). The chain employs TRBV12-3 or TRBV12-4 and TRBJ1-2; D is undetermined. The CDR3 loop spans 14 amino acids. Trimming pared 5 bases from V and 4 bases from J, leaving 14 bases between. CDR3 nucleotide sequence: TGTGCCAGCAGTACTGGACTGGTCGCCTATGGCTACACCTTC. This codes for CASSTGLVAYGYTF.

V gene TRBV20-1 combines with J gene TRBJ1-5, with a weak D call TRBD1 (5 bases). The CDR3 is 14 amino acids. The V gene lost 2 bases and the J gene lost 2 bases, with 10 bases spanning the gap. CDR1 is DFQATT and CDR2 is SNEGSKA in the germline V gene (reference sequence). The CDR3 reads CSARQGEGNQPQHF. CDR3 coding DNA: TGCAGTGCTAGACAGGGTGAAGGCAATCAGCCCCAGCATTTT.